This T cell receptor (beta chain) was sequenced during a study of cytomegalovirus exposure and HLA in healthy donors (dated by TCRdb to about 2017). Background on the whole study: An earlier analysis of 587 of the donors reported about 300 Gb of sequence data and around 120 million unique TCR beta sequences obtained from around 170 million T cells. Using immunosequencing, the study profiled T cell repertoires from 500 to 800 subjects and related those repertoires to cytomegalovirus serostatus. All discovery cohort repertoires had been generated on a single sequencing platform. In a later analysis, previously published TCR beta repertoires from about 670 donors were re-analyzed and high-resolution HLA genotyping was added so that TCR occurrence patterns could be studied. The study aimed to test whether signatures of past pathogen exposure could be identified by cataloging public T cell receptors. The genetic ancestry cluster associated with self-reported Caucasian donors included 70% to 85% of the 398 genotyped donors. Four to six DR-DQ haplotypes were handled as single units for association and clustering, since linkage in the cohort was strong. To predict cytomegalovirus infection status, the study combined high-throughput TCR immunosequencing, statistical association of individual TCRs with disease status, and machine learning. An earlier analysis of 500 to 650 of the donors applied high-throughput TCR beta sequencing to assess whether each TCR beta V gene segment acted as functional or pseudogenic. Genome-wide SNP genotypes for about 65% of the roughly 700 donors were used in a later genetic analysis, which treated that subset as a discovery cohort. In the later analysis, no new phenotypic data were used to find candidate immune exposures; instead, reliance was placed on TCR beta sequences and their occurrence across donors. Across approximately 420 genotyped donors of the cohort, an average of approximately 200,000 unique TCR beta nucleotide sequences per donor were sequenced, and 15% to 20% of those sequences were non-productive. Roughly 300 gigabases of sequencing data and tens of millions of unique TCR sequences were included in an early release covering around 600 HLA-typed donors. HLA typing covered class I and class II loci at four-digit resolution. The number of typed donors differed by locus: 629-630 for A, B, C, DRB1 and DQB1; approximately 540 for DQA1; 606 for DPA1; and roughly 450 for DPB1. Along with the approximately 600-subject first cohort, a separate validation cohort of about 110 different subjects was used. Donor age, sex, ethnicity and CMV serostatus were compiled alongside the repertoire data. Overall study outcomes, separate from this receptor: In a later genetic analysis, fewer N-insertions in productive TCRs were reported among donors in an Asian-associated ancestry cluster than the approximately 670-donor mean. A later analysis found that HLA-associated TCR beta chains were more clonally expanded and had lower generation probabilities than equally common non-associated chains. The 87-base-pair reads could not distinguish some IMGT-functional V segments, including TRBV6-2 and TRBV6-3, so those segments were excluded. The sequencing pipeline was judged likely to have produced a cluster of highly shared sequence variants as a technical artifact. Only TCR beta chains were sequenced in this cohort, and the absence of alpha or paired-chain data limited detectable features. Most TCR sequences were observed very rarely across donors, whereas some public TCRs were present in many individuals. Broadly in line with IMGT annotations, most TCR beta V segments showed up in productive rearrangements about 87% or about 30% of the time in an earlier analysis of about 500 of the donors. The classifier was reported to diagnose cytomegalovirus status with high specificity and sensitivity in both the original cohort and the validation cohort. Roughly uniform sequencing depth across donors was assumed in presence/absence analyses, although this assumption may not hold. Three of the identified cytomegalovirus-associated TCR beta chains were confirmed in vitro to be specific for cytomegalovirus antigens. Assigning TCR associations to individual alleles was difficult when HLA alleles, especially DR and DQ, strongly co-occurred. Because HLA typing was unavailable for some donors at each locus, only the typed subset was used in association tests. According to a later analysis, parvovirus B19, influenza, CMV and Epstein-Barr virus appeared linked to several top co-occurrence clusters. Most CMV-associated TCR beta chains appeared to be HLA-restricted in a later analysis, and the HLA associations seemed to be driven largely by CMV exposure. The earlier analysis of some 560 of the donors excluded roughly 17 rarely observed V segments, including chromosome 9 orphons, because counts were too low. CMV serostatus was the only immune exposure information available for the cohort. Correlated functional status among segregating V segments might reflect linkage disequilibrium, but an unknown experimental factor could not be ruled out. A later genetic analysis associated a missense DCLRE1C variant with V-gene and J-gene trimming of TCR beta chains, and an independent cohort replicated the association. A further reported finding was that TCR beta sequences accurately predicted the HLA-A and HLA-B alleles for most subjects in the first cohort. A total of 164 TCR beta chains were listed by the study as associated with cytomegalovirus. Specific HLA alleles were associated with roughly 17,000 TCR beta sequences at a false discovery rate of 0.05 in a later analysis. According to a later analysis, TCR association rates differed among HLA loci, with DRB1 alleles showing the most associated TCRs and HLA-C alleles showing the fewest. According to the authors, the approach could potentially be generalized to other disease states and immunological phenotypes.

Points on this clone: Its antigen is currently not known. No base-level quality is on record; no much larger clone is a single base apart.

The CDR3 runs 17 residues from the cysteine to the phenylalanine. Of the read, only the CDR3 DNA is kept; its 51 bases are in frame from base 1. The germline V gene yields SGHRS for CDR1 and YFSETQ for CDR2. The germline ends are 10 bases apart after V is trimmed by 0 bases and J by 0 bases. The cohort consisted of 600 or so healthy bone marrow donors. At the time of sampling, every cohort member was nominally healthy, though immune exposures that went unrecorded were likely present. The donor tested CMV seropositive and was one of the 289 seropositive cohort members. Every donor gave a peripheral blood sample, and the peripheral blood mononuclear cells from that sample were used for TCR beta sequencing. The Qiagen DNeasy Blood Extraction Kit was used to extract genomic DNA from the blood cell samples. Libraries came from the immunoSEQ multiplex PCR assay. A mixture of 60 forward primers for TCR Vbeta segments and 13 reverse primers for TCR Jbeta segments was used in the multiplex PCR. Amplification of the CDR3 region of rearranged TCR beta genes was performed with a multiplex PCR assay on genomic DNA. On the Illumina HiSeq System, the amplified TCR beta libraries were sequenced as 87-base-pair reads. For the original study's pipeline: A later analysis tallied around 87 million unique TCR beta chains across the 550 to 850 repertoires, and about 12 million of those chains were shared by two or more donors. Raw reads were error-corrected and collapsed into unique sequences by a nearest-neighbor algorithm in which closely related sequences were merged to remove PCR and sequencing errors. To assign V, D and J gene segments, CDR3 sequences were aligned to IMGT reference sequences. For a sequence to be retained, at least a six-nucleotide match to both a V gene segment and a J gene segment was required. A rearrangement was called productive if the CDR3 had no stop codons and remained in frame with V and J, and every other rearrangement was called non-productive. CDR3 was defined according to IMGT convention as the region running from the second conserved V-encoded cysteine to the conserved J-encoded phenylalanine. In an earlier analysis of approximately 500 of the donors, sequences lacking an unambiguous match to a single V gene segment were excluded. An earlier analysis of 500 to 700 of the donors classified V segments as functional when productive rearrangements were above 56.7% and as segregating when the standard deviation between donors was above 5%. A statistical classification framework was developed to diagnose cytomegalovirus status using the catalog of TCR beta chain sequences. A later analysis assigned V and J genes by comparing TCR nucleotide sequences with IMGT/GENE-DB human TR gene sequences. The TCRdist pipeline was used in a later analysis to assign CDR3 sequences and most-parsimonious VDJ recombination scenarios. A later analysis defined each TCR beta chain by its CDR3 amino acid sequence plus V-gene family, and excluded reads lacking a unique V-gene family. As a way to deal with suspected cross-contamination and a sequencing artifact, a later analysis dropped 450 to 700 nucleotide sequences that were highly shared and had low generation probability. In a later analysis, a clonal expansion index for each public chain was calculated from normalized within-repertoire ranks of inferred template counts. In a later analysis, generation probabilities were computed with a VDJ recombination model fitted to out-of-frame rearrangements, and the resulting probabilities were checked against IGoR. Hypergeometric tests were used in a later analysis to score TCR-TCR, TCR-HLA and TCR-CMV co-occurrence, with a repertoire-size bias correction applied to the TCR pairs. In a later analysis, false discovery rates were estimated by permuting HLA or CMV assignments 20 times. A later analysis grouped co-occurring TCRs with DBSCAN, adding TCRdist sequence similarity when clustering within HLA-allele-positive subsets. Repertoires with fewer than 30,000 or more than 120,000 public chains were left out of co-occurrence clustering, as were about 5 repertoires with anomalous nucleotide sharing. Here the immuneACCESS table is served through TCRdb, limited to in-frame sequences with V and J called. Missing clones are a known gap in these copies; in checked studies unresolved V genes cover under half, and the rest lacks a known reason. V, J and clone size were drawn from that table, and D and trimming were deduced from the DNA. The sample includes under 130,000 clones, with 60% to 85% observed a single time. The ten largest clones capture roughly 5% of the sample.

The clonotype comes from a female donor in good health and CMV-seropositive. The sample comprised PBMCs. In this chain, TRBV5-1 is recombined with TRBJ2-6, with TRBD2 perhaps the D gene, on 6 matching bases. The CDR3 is CASSLGGLRSGANVLTF. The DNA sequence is TGCGCCAGCAGCTTGGGGGGACTCCGCTCTGGGGCCAACGTCCTGACTTTC.